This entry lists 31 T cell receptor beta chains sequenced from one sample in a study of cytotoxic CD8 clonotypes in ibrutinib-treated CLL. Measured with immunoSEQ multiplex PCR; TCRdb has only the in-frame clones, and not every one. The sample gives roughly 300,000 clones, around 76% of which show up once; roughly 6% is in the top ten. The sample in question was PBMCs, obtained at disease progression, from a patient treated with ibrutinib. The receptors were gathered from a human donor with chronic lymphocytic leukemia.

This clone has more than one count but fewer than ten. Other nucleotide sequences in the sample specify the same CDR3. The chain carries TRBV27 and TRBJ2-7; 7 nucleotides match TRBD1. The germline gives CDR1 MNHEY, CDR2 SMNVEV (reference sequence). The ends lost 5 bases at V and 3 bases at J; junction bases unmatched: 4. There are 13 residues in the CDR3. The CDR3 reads CASSPRQGYEQYF. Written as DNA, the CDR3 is TGTGCCAGCAGTCCCAGACAGGGCTACGAGCAGTACTTC.

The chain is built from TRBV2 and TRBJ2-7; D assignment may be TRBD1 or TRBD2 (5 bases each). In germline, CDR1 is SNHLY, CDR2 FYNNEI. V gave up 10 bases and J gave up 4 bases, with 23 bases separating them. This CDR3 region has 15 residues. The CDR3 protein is CAIIPRDVKIYEQYF. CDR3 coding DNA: TGTGCCATCATTCCCCGGGACGTTAAGATTTACGAGCAGTACTTC.

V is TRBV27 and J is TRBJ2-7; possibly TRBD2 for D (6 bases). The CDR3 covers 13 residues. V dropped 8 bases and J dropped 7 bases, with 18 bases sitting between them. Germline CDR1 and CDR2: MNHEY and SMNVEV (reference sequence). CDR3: CASFKAGSLEQYF. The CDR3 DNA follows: TGTGCCAGCTTTAAAGCGGGCTCCTTGGAGCAGTACTTC.

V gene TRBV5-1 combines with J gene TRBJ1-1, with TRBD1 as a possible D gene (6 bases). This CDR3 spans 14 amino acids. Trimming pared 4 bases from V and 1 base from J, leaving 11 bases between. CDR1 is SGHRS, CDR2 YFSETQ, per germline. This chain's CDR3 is CASSSLQGNTEAFF. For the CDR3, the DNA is TGCGCCAGCAGCAGCTTACAGGGGAACACTGAAGCTTTCTTT.

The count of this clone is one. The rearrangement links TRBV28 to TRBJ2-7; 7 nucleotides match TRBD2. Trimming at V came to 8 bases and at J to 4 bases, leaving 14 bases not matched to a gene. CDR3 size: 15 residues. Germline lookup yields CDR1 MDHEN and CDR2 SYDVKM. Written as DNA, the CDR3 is TGTGCCAGCCGTTCCGCCGGCGGGAGTTCGTACGAGCAGTACTTC. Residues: CASRSAGGSSYEQYF.

In nucleotides, the CDR3 is TGTGCCAGCAGTGGGGACTACGAGCAGTACTTC. Translation gives CASSGDYEQYF. The chain combines TRBV25-1 with TRBJ2-7; the D is unclear. V gave up 4 bases and J gave up 3 bases, with 4 bases separating them. Germline V CDR1 and CDR2: MGHDK, SYGVNS. The CDR3 contains 11 residues.

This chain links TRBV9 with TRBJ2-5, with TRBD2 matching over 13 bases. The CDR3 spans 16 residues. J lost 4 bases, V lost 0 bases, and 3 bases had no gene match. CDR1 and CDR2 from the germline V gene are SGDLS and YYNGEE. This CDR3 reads CASSVGLAGGSETQYF. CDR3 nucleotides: TGTGCCAGCAGCGTAGGACTAGCGGGGGGATCAGAGACCCAGTACTTC. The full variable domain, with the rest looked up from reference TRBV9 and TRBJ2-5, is DSGVTQTPKHLITATGQRVTLRCSPRSGDLSVYWYQQSLDQGLQFLIQYYNGEERAKGNILERFSAQQFPDLHSELNLSSLELGDSALYFCASSVGLAGGSETQYFGPGTRLLVL.

CDR3 sequence (DNA): TGTGCCAGCAGTCCTGGTCCCCGCTCCTACGAGCAGTACTTC. This gives the protein CASSPGPRSYEQYF. The chain combines TRBV28 with TRBJ2-7; D call uncertain. Trimming took off 5 bases at V and 0 bases at J, with 11 bases between the two ends. Germline V lookup: CDR1 MDHEN, CDR2 SYDVKM. There are 14 residues in the CDR3.

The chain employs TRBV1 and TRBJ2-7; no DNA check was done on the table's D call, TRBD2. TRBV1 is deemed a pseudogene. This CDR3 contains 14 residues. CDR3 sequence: CTSSQRDWTYEQYF. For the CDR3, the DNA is TGCACCAGCAGCCAAAGGGACTGGACCTACGAGCAGTACTTC.

The CDR3 spells CASSVGGSVSYNEQFF. The CDR3 DNA reads TGTGCCAGCAGCGTAGGGGGTAGTGTATCCTACAATGAGCAGTTCTTC. The rearrangement links TRBV9 to TRBJ2-1; no clear D. The germline V gene has CDR1 SGDLS and CDR2 YYNGEE. The CDR3 length is 16 residues. V dropped 0 bases and J dropped 1 base, with 11 bases sitting between them.

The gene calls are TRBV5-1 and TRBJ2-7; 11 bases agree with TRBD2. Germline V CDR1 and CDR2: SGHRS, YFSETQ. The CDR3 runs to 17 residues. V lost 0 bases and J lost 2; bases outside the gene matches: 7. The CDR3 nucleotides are TGCGCCAGCAGCTTGGAGGCTAGCGGGAGGAAGACCTACGAGCAGTACTTC. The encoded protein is CASSLEASGRKTYEQYF.

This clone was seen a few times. The CDR3 nucleotides are TGCGCCAGCAGGGAGTACTACGAGCAGTACTTC. It encodes CASREYYEQYF. This chain joins TRBV5-1 and TRBJ2-7, with unresolved D. Germline CDR1 SGHRS, CDR2 YFSETQ. The CDR3 has 11 amino acids. V was trimmed by 5 bases and J by 3 bases, leaving 6 bases between them.

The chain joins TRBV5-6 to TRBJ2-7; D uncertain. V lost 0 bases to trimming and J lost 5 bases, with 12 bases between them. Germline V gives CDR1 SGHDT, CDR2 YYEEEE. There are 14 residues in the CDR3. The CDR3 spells CASSLGTYRDEQYF. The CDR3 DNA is TGTGCCAGCAGCTTGGGAACCTATAGAGACGAGCAGTACTTC.

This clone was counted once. The CDR3 DNA follows: TGCAGCTGTTCGCGGGGTGGCAGATGGACAGATACGCAGTATTTT. This encodes CSCSRGGRWTDTQYF. This rearrangement joins TRBV29-1 to TRBJ2-3; D may be TRBD2 (6 bases). The CDR3 extends over 15 amino acids. The V gene's germline CDR1 is SQVTM and CDR2 ANQGSEA. Trimming removed 8 bases at V and 3 bases at J, with 21 bases between.

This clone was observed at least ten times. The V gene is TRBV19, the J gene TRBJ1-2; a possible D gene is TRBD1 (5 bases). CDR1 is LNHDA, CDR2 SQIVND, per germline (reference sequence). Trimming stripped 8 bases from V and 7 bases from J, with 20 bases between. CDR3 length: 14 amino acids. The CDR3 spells CASSVTGPGVGYTF. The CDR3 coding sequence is TGTGCCAGTTCAGTTACAGGCCCGGGGGTTGGCTACACCTTC. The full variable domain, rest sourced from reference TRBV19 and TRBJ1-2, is DGGITQSPKYLFRKEGQNVTLSCEQNLNHDAMYWYRQDPGQGLRLIYYSQIVNDFQKGDIAEGYSVSREKKESFPLTVTSAQKNPTAFYLCASSVTGPGVGYTFGSGTRLTVV.

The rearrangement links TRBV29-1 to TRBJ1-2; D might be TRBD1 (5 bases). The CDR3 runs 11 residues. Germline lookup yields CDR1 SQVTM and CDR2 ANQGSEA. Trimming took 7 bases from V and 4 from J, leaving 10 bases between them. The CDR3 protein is CSAQGPYGYTF. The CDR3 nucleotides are TGCAGCGCCCAGGGTCCCTATGGCTACACCTTC.

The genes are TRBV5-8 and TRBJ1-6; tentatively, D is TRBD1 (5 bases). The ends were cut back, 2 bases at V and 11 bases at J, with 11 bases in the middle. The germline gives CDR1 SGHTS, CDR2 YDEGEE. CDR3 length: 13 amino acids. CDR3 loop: CASSFRGYAPLHF. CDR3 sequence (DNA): TGTGCCAGCAGCTTTCGGGGCTATGCACCCCTCCACTTT.

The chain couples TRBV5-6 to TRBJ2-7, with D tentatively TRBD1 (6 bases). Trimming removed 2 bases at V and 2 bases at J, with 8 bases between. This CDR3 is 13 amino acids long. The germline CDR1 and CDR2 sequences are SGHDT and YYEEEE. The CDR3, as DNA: TGTGCCAGCAGCTTCACAGGGACCTACGAGCAGTACTTC. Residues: CASSFTGTYEQYF.

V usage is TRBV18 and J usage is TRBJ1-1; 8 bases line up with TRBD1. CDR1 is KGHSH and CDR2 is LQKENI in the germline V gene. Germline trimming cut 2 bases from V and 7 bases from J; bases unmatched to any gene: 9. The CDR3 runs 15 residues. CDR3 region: CASSPDRDRTFEAFF. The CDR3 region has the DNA TGTGCCAGCTCACCAGATAGGGACAGGACCTTTGAAGCTTTCTTT.

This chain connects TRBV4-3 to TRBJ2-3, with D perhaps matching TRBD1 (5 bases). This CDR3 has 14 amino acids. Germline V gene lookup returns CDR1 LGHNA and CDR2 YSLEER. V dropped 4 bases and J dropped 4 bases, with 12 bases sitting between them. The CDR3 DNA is TGCGCCAGCAGCCGCCAGGGTTTAGCAGATACGCAGTATTTT. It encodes CASSRQGLADTQYF.

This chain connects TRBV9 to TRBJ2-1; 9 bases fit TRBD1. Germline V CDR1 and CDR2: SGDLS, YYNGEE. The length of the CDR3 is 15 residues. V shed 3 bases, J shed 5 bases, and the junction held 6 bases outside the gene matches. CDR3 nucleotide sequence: TGTGCCAGCAGCGCCTCGGGACAGGGAGACAATGAGCAGTTCTTC. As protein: CASSASGQGDNEQFF.

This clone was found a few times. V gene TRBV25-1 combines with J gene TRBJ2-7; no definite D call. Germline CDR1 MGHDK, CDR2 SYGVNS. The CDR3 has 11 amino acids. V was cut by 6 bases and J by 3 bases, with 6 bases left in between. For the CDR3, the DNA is TGTGCCAGCAGGTTTCACTACGAGCAGTACTTC. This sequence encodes CASRFHYEQYF.

The CDR3, as DNA: TGCGCCAGCAGCTTTATTAGTGACTACGAGCAGTACTTC. It yields the protein CASSFISDYEQYF. The chain links TRBV5-1 to TRBJ2-7; D gene ambiguous. CDR1 and CDR2 (germline): SGHRS, YFSETQ. The V and J ends lost 2 bases and 3 bases respectively, with 9 bases between them. The CDR3 has 13 amino acids.

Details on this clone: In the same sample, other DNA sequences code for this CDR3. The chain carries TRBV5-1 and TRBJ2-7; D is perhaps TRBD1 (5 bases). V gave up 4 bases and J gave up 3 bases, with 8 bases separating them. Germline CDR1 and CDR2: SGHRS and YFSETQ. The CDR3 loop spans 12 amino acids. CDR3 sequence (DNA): TGCGCCAGCAGCCTTACAGGCTACGAGCAGTACTTC. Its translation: CASSLTGYEQYF.

This CDR3 reads CASSHRDRGYGYTF. CDR3 sequence (DNA): TGCGCCAGCAGTCACCGGGACAGGGGCTATGGCTACACCTTC. This chain connects TRBV4-1 to TRBJ1-2, with TRBD1 identical over 10 bases. Germline V gene lookup returns CDR1 MGHRA and CDR2 YSYEKL. With 6 bases clipped from V and 4 bases from J, the junction kept 5 bases outside the gene matches. The length of the CDR3 is 14 residues.

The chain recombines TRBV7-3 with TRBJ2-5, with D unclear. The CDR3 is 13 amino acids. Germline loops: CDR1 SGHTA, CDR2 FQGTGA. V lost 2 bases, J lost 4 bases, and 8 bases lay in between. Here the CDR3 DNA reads TGTGCCAGCAGCTTAGGACGTGGAGAGACCCAGTACTTC. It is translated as CASSLGRGETQYF.

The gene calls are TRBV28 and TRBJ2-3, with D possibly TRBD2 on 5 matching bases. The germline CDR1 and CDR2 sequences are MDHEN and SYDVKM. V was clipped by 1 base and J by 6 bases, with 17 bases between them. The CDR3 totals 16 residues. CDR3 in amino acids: CASSLLEGRLRDTQYF. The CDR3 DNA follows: TGTGCCAGCAGTTTATTAGAGGGCAGACTCAGGGATACGCAGTATTTT.

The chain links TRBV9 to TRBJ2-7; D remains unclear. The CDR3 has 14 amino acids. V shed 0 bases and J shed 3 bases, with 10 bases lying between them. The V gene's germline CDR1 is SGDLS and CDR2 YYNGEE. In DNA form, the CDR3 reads TGTGCCAGCAGCGTAGGGCAGTCGGACTACGAGCAGTACTTC. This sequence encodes CASSVGQSDYEQYF.

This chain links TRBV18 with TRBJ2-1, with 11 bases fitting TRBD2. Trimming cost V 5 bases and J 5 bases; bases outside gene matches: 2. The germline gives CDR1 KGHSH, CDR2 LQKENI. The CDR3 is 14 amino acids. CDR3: CASSVAGGNNEQFF. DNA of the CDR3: TGTGCCAGCTCAGTAGCGGGAGGGAACAATGAGCAGTTCTTC.

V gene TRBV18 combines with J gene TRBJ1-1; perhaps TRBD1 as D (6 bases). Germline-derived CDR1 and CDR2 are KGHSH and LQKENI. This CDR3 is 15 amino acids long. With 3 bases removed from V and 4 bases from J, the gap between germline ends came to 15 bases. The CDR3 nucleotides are TGTGCCAGCTCACCGCCGGGACACAAGTTCACTGAAGCTTTCTTT. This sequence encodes CASSPPGHKFTEAFF.

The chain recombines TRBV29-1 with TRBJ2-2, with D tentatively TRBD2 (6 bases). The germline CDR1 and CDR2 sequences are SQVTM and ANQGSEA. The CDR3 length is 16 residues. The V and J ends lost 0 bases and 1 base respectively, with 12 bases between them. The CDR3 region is CSVEDPRRENTGELFF. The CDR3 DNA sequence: TGCAGCGTTGAAGACCCACGGCGGGAGAACACCGGGGAGCTGTTTTTT.